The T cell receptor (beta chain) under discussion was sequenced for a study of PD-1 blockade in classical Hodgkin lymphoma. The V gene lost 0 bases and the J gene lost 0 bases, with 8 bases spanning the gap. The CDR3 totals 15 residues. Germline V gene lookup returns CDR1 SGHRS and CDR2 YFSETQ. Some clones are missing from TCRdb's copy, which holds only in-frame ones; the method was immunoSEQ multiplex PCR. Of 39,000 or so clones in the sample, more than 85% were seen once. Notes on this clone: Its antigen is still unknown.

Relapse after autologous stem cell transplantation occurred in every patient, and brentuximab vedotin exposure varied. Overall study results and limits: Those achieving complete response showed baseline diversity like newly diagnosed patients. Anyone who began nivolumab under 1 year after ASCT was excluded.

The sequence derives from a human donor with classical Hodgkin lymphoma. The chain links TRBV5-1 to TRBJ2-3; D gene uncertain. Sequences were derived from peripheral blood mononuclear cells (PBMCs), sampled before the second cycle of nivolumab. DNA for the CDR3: TGCGCCAGCAGCTTGGACACCGCAAGCACAGATACGCAGTATTTT. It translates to CASSLDTASTDTQYF.